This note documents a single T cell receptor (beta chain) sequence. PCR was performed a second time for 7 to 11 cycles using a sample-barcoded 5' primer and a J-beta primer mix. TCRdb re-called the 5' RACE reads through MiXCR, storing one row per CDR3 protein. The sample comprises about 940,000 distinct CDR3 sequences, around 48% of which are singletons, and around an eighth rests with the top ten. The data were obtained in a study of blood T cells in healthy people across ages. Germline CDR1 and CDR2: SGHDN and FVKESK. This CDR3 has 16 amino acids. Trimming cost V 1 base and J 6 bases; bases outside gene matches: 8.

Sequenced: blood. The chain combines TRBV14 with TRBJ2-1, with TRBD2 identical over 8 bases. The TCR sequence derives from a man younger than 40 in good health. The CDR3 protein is CASSQGGGRLGNEQFF. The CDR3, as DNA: TGTGCCAGCAGCCAAGGCGGGGGGCGCCTCGGCAATGAGCAGTTCTTC.